The present entry profiles one TCR beta chain with its context. Its antigen is unknown. The sample is drawn from a study of blood T cells in healthy people across ages. Study-wide points: Naive T cell percentage and TCR beta diversity correlated strongly. The study found more naive CD4+ cells and higher diversity in long-lived than aged donors.

The second PCR ran roughly 7 to 11 cycles with a sample-barcoded 5' primer and J-beta primers. TCRdb recomputed calls from the 5' RACE reads with MiXCR, one row per CDR3 protein. This sample has 1.2 million to 1.5 million distinct CDR3 sequences; about 43% occur once, and the top ten carry roughly 7.9%. The origin of this receptor is a woman under 30 in good health. The sample taken for sequencing was blood.

The CDR3 sequence: CASRRAGTYEQYF. DNA of the CDR3: TGTGCCAGCAGGCGGGCGGGTACCTACGAGCAGTACTTC. The gene calls are TRBV28 and TRBJ2-7; D is perhaps TRBD2 (5 bases). The CDR3 loop spans 13 amino acids. V was trimmed by 6 bases and J by 2 bases, leaving 11 bases between them. The V gene's germline CDR1 is MDHEN and CDR2 SYDVKM.